One and the same sample provided the 7 T cell receptor beta chains below, sequenced in a study of shared clonotypes between healthy human individuals. Measured with immunoSEQ multiplex PCR; TCRdb has only the in-frame clones, and not every one. The sample carries a few million clones, over 85% recorded once. Specimen: naive CD4+ T cells sorted from blood. Subset of the sample: CD45RA+ positively selected. These receptors originate from a man aged 18 to 35 in good health.

The chain employs TRBV5-1 and TRBJ1-2; 7 positions match TRBD1. This CDR3 region has 13 residues. The junction had 9 bases not matched to a gene; V was cut back by 6 bases and J by 7 bases. Germline-derived CDR1 and CDR2 are SGHRS and YFSETQ. CDR3 DNA: TGCGCCAGCATGGAAGGGGGCGCGGGTGGCTACACCTTC. Translated, it gives CASMEGGAGGYTF.

The chain employs TRBV7-2 and TRBJ1-3, with TRBD1 as a possible D gene (6 bases). Trimming left V 2 bases short and J 0 bases short, with 11 bases between. This CDR3 region has 16 residues. CDR1 is SGHTA and CDR2 is FQGNSA in the germline V gene. In DNA, the CDR3 is TGTGCCAGCAGCTTAATTCAGGGGTTCTCTGGAAACACCATATATTTT. It yields the protein CASSLIQGFSGNTIYF.

A few counts support this clone. The rearrangement joins TRBV11-3 to TRBJ2-1; possible D gene TRBD1, 5 bases. Germline V CDR1 and CDR2: SGHNT, YENEEA. This CDR3 region has 11 residues. The germline V and J ends were trimmed by 7 bases and 7 bases, with 8 bases remaining between them. The CDR3 bases are TGTGCCAGCACCGACAGAAATGAGCAGTTCTTC. Translated, it gives CASTDRNEQFF.

This sequence joins TRBV2 and TRBJ2-7, with 8 nucleotides matching TRBD1. Trimming cost V 7 bases and J 7 bases; bases outside gene matches: 12. The germline gives CDR1 SNHLY, CDR2 FYNNEI. The CDR3 covers 14 residues. CDR3: CASIPRNRGWEQYF. In DNA, the CDR3 is TGTGCCAGCATCCCTAGGAACAGGGGGTGGGAGCAGTACTTC.

The chain combines TRBV2 with TRBJ2-1; TRBD2 matches 7 bases. The germline gives CDR1 SNHLY, CDR2 FYNNEI. V shed 8 bases, J shed 4 bases, and the junction held 11 bases outside the gene matches. This CDR3 contains 15 residues. CDR3 region: CASRWSGGGYNEQFF. DNA for the CDR3: TGTGCCAGCCGCTGGAGCGGCGGGGGTTACAATGAGCAGTTCTTC.

The chain carries TRBV5-6 and TRBJ2-1; D may be TRBD1 or TRBD2 (5 bases each). Trimming pared 1 base from V and 8 bases from J, leaving 10 bases between. The germline V gene encodes CDR1 SGHDT and CDR2 YYEEEE. The CDR3 loop spans 13 amino acids. CDR3 in amino acids: CASSLIRGDEQFF. CDR3 nucleotide sequence: TGTGCCAGCAGCTTGATTCGGGGCGATGAGCAGTTCTTC.

The chain carries TRBV2 and TRBJ2-3, with D possibly matching TRBD1 (6 bases). The CDR3 contains 14 residues. The germline V and J ends were trimmed by 6 bases and 0 bases, with 10 bases remaining between them. CDR1 and CDR2 (germline): SNHLY, FYNNEI. The CDR3 DNA reads TGTGCCAGCAGCGGGACACCTAGCACAGATACGCAGTATTTT. Protein: CASSGTPSTDTQYF.